What follows are 25 T cell receptor beta chains derived from one specimen sequenced in a study of blood T cell dynamics during melanoma immunotherapy. Using immunoSEQ multiplex PCR, the repertoire was profiled, and TCRdb retains in-frame clones only, with some absent. This table has some 20,000 clones, around nine tenths appearing once. Described time point: week 3, after first cycle of checkpoint inhibitor. Sequencing used blood, obtained from a patient treated with checkpoint blockade. These receptors all stem from a human donor with melanoma.

V gene TRBV5-1 combines with J gene TRBJ2-2, with 7 bases matching TRBD1. Germline CDR1 and CDR2: SGHRS and YFSETQ. The CDR3 runs 15 residues. The J segment lost 7 bases and the V segment lost 4 bases, leaving 10 bases of the junction unmatched. The CDR3, as DNA: TGCGCCAGCAGCGCTCGACAGGGTATGATCGGGGAGCTGTTTTTT. This translates into CASSARQGMIGELFF.

The chain carries TRBV2 and TRBJ1-4; D gene unclear. CDR1 SNHLY and CDR2 FYNNEI come from the germline V gene. Between the trimmed V and J ends, which lost 3 bases and 7 bases, there was a span of 9 bases. This CDR3 spans 13 amino acids. CDR3 protein: CASSERVGEKLFF. In DNA, the CDR3 is TGTGCCAGCAGTGAGAGGGTCGGTGAAAAACTGTTTTTT.

The genes are TRBV9 and TRBJ2-3; the match to TRBD2 covers 7 bases. Germline V lookup: CDR1 SGDLS, CDR2 YYNGEE. Trimming removed 4 bases from V and 0 bases from J; junction bases left unmatched: 14. This CDR3 is 18 amino acids long. DNA of the CDR3: TGTGCCAGCAGCCCCGGTTGGCGGGAGAATACTAGCACAGATACGCAGTATTTT. This translates into CASSPGWRENTSTDTQYF.

This clone was observed a handful of times. The rearrangement joins TRBV2 to TRBJ2-7; TRBD2 agrees at 9 bases. V dropped 8 bases and J dropped 2; count of bases not matched to a gene: 4. From germline, CDR1 is SNHLY and CDR2 FYNNEI. The CDR3 is 13 residues long. CDR3 sequence: CASSSSGTYEQYF. CDR3 DNA sequence: TGTGCCAGCTCGTCTAGCGGGACCTACGAGCAGTACTTC.

V gene TRBV19 combines with J gene TRBJ2-1; D is perhaps TRBD1 (5 bases). CDR3 size: 16 residues. V lost 4 bases and J 2 bases, leaving 15 bases between the germline ends. CDR1 is LNHDA, CDR2 SQIVND, per germline (reference sequence). This CDR3 is CASSTSQGRPYNEQFF. As DNA, the CDR3 is TGTGCCAGTAGTACCTCTCAGGGTAGACCCTACAATGAGCAGTTCTTC.

The V and J genes are TRBV6-8 and TRBJ2-7; 10 bases map to TRBD2. Per germline, CDR1 MNHGY and CDR2 SAAAGT. The trim removed 4 bases at V and 4 bases at J, leaving 13 bases unmatched. This CDR3 spans 17 amino acids. The CDR3 bases are TGTGCCAGCAGTTCCCCCCTAGCGGGAGCCTCGCTTTACGAGCAGTACTTC. As protein: CASSSPLAGASLYEQYF.

The V call is TRBV7-9, the J call TRBJ2-6, with D unresolved. The germline CDR1 and CDR2 sequences are SEHNR and FQNEAQ (reference sequence). The ends were cut back, 2 bases at V and 2 bases at J, with 13 bases in the middle. CDR3 size: 17 residues. The CDR3 sequence is CASSLPPRYTGANVLTF. The CDR3 nucleotides are TGTGCCAGCAGCTTACCCCCCCGTTACACTGGGGCCAACGTCCTGACTTTC. Based on the CDR3 plus reference TRBV7-9 and TRBJ2-6, the full variable domain is DTGVSQNPRHKITKRGQNVTFRCDPISEHNRLYWYRQTLGQGPEFLTYFQNEAQLEKSRLLSDRFSAERPKGSFSTLEIQRTEQGDSAMYLCASSLPPRYTGANVLTFGAGSRLTVL.

The chain couples TRBV28 to TRBJ2-7; 7 nucleotides align to TRBD1. V was pared by 6 bases and J by 7 bases, with 9 bases of the junction left unmatched. This CDR3 has 13 residues. The germline V gene has CDR1 MDHEN and CDR2 SYDVKM. The CDR3 DNA is TGTGCCAGCAGCTCTGGACAGGTCGAAGAGCAGTACTTC. Residues: CASSSGQVEEQYF.

This sequence joins TRBV9 and TRBJ2-7; D perhaps matches TRBD2 (6 bases). The V gene's germline CDR1 is SGDLS and CDR2 YYNGEE. The CDR3 is 12 amino acids. Deletions cut 0 bases from V and 7 bases from J, with 8 bases between. CDR3 bases: TGTGCCAGCAGCGTAGATGGGGGGGAGCAGTACTTC. Translated, it gives CASSVDGGEQYF.

This clone was detected only once. The chain couples TRBV2 to TRBJ2-1, with a tentative D call TRBD2 (5 bases). The germline V gene has CDR1 SNHLY and CDR2 FYNNEI. The length of the CDR3 is 13 residues. Trimming pared 2 bases from V and 8 bases from J, leaving 10 bases between. CDR3 nucleotide sequence: TGTGCCAGCAGTGAACGGTACGGGGATGAGCAGTTCTTC. It specifies CASSERYGDEQFF. Full variable domain (missing parts from reference TRBV2 and TRBJ2-1): EPEVTQTPSHQVTQMGQEVILRCVPISNHLYFYWYRQILGQKVEFLVSFYNNEISEKSEIFDDQFSVERPDGSNFTLKIRSTKLEDSAMYFCASSERYGDEQFFGPGTRLTVL.

This clone was seen just once. CDR3 amino acids: CASSLGTLRNQPQHF. CDR3 sequence (DNA): TGTGCCAGCAGTTTAGGCACCCTGAGAAATCAGCCCCAGCATTTT. The chain uses TRBV28 and TRBJ1-5; D not certain. V gave up 2 bases and J gave up 4 bases, with 12 bases separating them. Germline values: CDR1 MDHEN, CDR2 SYDVKM. The CDR3 runs 15 residues.

This chain joins TRBV7-9 and TRBJ1-2; no clear D gene. The CDR3 covers 15 residues. CDR1 is SEHNR and CDR2 is FQNEAQ in the germline V gene (reference sequence). The ends were cut back, 5 bases at V and 3 bases at J, with 16 bases in the middle. The CDR3 is CASSLGSIPDYGYTF. The CDR3 coding sequence is TGTGCCAGCAGCCTAGGATCGATTCCGGACTATGGCTACACCTTC.

V is TRBV19 and J is TRBJ1-3; 11 nucleotides line up with TRBD1. The CDR3 is 17 residues long. J lost 0 bases, V lost 3 bases, and 4 bases had no gene match. The germline V gene encodes CDR1 LNHDA and CDR2 SQIVND (reference sequence). CDR3 amino acids: CASSISGTGGSGNTIYF. The CDR3 DNA reads TGTGCCAGTAGTATCTCCGGGACAGGGGGCTCTGGAAACACCATATATTTT.

The chain couples TRBV2 to TRBJ1-4; D is possibly TRBD1 (5 bases). V lost 0 bases and J 8 bases, leaving 10 bases between the germline ends. The CDR3 has 14 amino acids. The germline V gene encodes CDR1 SNHLY and CDR2 FYNNEI. The CDR3 loop reads CASSEAGAIEKLFF. The CDR3, as DNA: TGTGCCAGCAGTGAAGCAGGGGCGATCGAAAAACTGTTTTTT.

This clone was seen a single time. CDR3 sequence (DNA): TGCACCAGCAGCCAAGTCGCAAAAGGGGTGAAACTGTTTTTT. It encodes CTSSQVAKGVKLFF. The J gene is TRBJ1-4, the V gene TRBV1; TRBD1 is taken as the D call from the table, unchecked against the DNA. TRBV1 is labeled a pseudogene. The CDR3 consists of 14 residues.

The chain employs TRBV27 and TRBJ1-2, with 7 bases that match TRBD1. Per germline, CDR1 MNHEY and CDR2 SMNVEV (reference sequence). The CDR3 loop spans 15 amino acids. V shed 6 bases and J 2 bases; nucleotides not matched to a gene: 9. As DNA, the CDR3 is TGTGCCAGCAGAGCCACAGGGGTAATCAACTATGGCTACACCTTC. Translating gives CASRATGVINYGYTF.

J is TRBJ2-5 and V is TRBV27; TRBD2 matches 13 bases. This CDR3 contains 17 residues. Germline V gene sequence: CDR1 MNHEY, CDR2 SMNVEV (reference sequence). V shed 5 bases, J shed 5 bases, and the junction held 11 bases outside the gene matches. The CDR3 region has the DNA TGTGCCAGCAGTCGTCGACTAGCGGGAGGAGGGCGGGAGACCCAGTACTTC. This sequence encodes CASSRRLAGGGRETQYF.

V and J are TRBV10-3 and TRBJ2-7; 10 nucleotides line up with TRBD2. CDR3 length: 16 residues. V lost 8 bases and J lost 2; bases outside the gene matches: 12. Germline CDR1 ENHRY, CDR2 SYGVKD. Here the CDR3 reads CAILSATSGSTYEQYF. The CDR3 DNA reads as TGTGCCATCCTCTCCGCGACTAGCGGGTCTACCTACGAGCAGTACTTC.

This chain links TRBV6-1 with TRBJ1-6; 7 bases map to TRBD1. CDR1 and CDR2 from the germline V gene are MNHNS and SASEGT. CDR3 length: 14 amino acids. V gave up 7 bases and J gave up 7 bases; unmatched junction bases: 7. The CDR3 protein is CASTQGTENSPLHF. CDR3 coding DNA: TGTGCCAGCACCCAAGGGACAGAGAATTCACCCCTCCACTTT.

This clone was detected a few times. The rearrangement joins TRBV29-1 to TRBJ2-3; TRBD2 matches 9 bases. J gave up 0 bases and V 1 base, and 2 bases lay outside the gene matches. This CDR3 has 15 amino acids. The V gene's germline CDR1 is SQVTM and CDR2 ANQGSEA. The CDR3 DNA sequence: TGCAGCGTTGAAGGGACTAGCGAGAGCACAGATACGCAGTATTTT. The encoded protein is CSVEGTSESTDTQYF.

CDR3 nucleotides: TGTGCCAGCAGCTTAGAGGGGACTAGCGTCCCCAATGAGCAGTTCTTC. Encoded protein: CASSLEGTSVPNEQFF. J is TRBJ2-1 and V is TRBV7-2, with TRBD2 matching 10 bases. CDR1 is SGHTA, CDR2 FQGNSA, per germline. Trimming at V came to 1 base and at J to 6 bases, leaving 6 bases not matched to a gene. This CDR3 comprises 16 residues.

The rearrangement joins TRBV28 to TRBJ2-5; D might be TRBD1 (6 bases). This CDR3 has 15 amino acids. The V gene lost 6 bases and the J gene lost 4 bases, with 18 bases spanning the gap. CDR1 MDHEN and CDR2 SYDVKM come from the germline V gene. The CDR3 bases are TGTGCCAGCAGCCCAGGCCAGGGGTTCGCAGAGACCCAGTACTTC. Translated, it gives CASSPGQGFAETQYF.

Comment on this clone: At one end, the junction sequence differs from germline, possibly due to a read error. CDR3 DNA sequence: TGTGCCAGCAGCAGATACGGGGAGGCCTCCTCCAATGAGCAGTTCTTC. Encoded protein: CASSRYGEASSNEQFF. The chain recombines TRBV28 with TRBJ2-1; D may be TRBD2 (6 bases). The CDR3 consists of 16 residues. In germline, CDR1 is MDHEN, CDR2 SYDVKM.

The V and J genes are TRBV28 and TRBJ2-2, with D uncertain. Germline V gene data show CDR1 as MDHEN and CDR2 as SYDVKM. Trimming took off 4 bases at V and 0 bases at J, with 9 bases between the two ends. The CDR3 has 15 residues. CDR3 nucleotides: TGTGCCAGCAGTTACAGCCTAACGAACACCGGGGAGCTGTTTTTT. Its translation: CASSYSLTNTGELFF.

The chain has TRBV5-1 and TRBJ2-3, with TRBD2 matching over 10 bases. The CDR3 extends over 15 amino acids. The ends lost 4 bases at V and 4 bases at J; junction bases unmatched: 6. Germline assignment: CDR1 SGHRS and CDR2 YFSETQ. CDR3 protein: CASSHLAGESDTQYF. CDR3 bases: TGCGCCAGCAGCCATCTAGCGGGAGAGTCAGATACGCAGTATTTT.